The 30 T cell receptor beta chains reported below all come from one sample, sequenced in a study of T cell clonality in common variable immunodeficiency. Whole-study results and caveats: Fewer deletions and N-nucleotide insertions were reportedly seen in common variable immunodeficiency TCR beta sequences.

Their target antigens are unknown. Measured with immunoSEQ multiplex PCR; TCRdb has only the in-frame clones, and not every one. Listed for the sample are about 31,000 clones, none seen a single time. Source material: peripheral blood mononuclear cells. The receptors originated from a human donor with common variable immunodeficiency.

This clone was detected many times. The CDR3 extends 3 residues past the end of the read, so its final part is completed from the germline J gene. The chain couples TRBV7-3 to TRBJ2-1; D uncertain. Germline CDR1 is SGHTA and CDR2 is FQGTGA. Trimming removed 5 bases at V and 7 bases at J, with 9 bases between. The CDR3 runs 12 residues. Partial CDR3 DNA: TGTGCCAGCAGCCCCGTCAGGAATGAG. As protein: CASSPVRNE. The CDR3 reads in full as CASSPVRNEQFF.

There are many counts of this clone. The sequence runs out 3 residues before the end of the CDR3; the remainder is reconstructed from the germline J gene. This chain joins TRBV2 and TRBJ2-3, with 14 bases aligning to TRBD2. Trimming at V came to 6 bases and at J to 4 bases, leaving 6 bases not matched to a gene. The CDR3 contains 16 residues. Germline V gives CDR1 SNHLY, CDR2 FYNNEI. The sequenced CDR3 bases are TGTGCCAGCAGCTCCGGGACTAGCGGGAGAGCAGATACG. Translated: CASSSGTSGRADT. The whole CDR3 reads CASSSGTSGRADTQYF.

This clone was counted many times. The read comes to an end 3 residues before the CDR3 does, leaving the germline J gene to fill in the end. The gene calls are TRBV7-2 and TRBJ1-1; possibly TRBD1 for D (5 bases). Germline loops: CDR1 SGHTA, CDR2 FQGNSA. Trimming took 5 bases from V and 1 from J, leaving 14 bases between them. The CDR3 has 15 residues. CDR3 in amino acids: CASSRRGMTNTEAFF. The sequenced CDR3 bases are TGTGCCAGCAGCAGGCGGGGGATGACGAACACTGAA.

The sample holds a few counts of this clone. The observed sequence ends 3 residues before the CDR3 terminus, with the missing tail filled in from the germline J gene. The same CDR3 also results from other DNA sequences found in this sample. The V call is TRBV7-8, the J call TRBJ2-7, with TRBD1 matching over 8 bases. The V segment lost 1 base and the J segment 2 bases; nucleotides outside the gene matches: 4. Germline CDR1 is SGHVS and CDR2 is FQNEAQ. The CDR3 sequence is 15 residues long. CDR3 bases read: TGTGCCAGCAGCTTAGAGGTCAGGGGGCCCTACGAG. Protein product: CASSLEVRGPYE. The full-length CDR3 reads as CASSLEVRGPYEQYF.

At least ten counts were recorded for this clone. The read gets to within 3 residues of the CDR3 end, and the germline J gene fills in the rest. J is TRBJ2-3 and V is TRBV2; 11 bases are shared with TRBD1. The CDR3 loop spans 14 amino acids. V dropped 11 bases and J dropped 5; count of bases not matched to a gene: 9. Germline assignment: CDR1 SNHLY and CDR2 FYNNEI. CDR3 DNA (partial): TGTGCCTCCTCGCGGACAGGGGGCGTAGATACG. Protein sequence: CASSRTGGVDT. The CDR3 as a whole reads CASSRTGGVDTQYF.

This clone was counted between two and nine times. The read halts 3 residues ahead of the CDR3 end, with the missing end drawn from the germline J gene. J is TRBJ2-1 and V is TRBV6-2 or TRBV6-3; 9 nucleotides line up with TRBD2. CDR3 length: 17 residues. J gave up 0 bases and V 6 bases, and 9 bases lay outside the gene matches. Germline CDR1 MNHEY, CDR2 SVGEGT. This CDR3 reads CASSGTSFFGSYNEQFF. The CDR3 bases that were read are TGTGCCAGCAGCGGGACTAGCTTTTTTGGCTCCTACAATGAG.

Note on this clone: Coverage ceases 3 residues before the CDR3 finishes, and the germline J gene fills in the end. This sequence joins TRBV7-3 and TRBJ2-5; D ambiguous. Germline lookup yields CDR1 SGHTA and CDR2 FQGTGA. The V end lost 2 bases, the J end lost 4 bases, and 11 bases lay between the germline ends. The CDR3 is 14 amino acids. CDR3 residues: CASSLFPQGETQYF. The DNA read from the CDR3 is TGTGCCAGCAGCTTATTCCCCCAAGGAGAGACC.

There are a few counts of this clone. The read terminates 3 residues before the CDR3 end, so the remaining end is supplied by the germline J gene. The chain is built from TRBV19 and TRBJ2-2, with D perhaps matching TRBD2 (5 bases). V was clipped by 3 bases and J by 3 bases, with 8 bases between them. The CDR3 is 14 amino acids. Germline CDR1 LNHDA, CDR2 SQIVND (reference sequence). CDR3 protein: CASSIGVDTGELFF. The CDR3 bases that were read are TGTGCCAGTAGTATCGGGGTGGACACCGGGGAG.

This clone was recorded a few times. The read halts 3 residues ahead of the CDR3 end, with the missing end drawn from the germline J gene. This chain joins TRBV6-1 and TRBJ1-2; 7 bases are a match to TRBD1. Germline CDR1 reads MNHNS; CDR2 reads SASEGT. Losses at the gene ends were 4 bases for V and 5 bases for J; bases not matched to a gene: 13. The CDR3 totals 16 residues. The CDR3: CASSAEDRTSVYGYTF. The sequenced CDR3 bases are TGTGCCAGCAGTGCAGAGGACAGGACATCGGTATATGGC.

As to this clone: The sequenced fragment ends 3 residues before the CDR3 boundary, so the rest is inferred from the germline J gene. The rearrangement links TRBV7-8 to TRBJ2-7; D unclear. Germline V lookup: CDR1 SGHVS, CDR2 FQNEAQ. The V and J ends lost 5 bases and 2 bases respectively, with 7 bases between them. This CDR3 has 12 residues. CDR3 residues: CASSLLAYEQYF. The DNA read from the CDR3 is TGTGCCAGCAGCCTGCTAGCCTACGAG.

This clone was picked up many times. The DNA read from the CDR3 is TGTGCCAGCAGTGACCTCGCTAGAGGCTCTGGGGCCAACGTC. Translated, it gives CASSDLARGSGANV. In full, the CDR3 reads CASSDLARGSGANVLTF. The chain links TRBV2 to TRBJ2-6; no firm D call. The read ends 3 residues before the CDR3 terminus; that terminus is restored from the germline J gene. Trimming stripped 3 bases from V and 0 bases from J, with 12 bases between. The CDR3 totals 17 residues. Germline V CDR1 and CDR2: SNHLY, FYNNEI.

This clone was seen a handful of times. The CDR3 end lies 3 residues beyond the end of the read and is filled in from the germline J gene. V and J are TRBV2 and TRBJ1-5, with unresolved D. V dropped 1 base and J dropped 0 bases, with 7 bases sitting between them. The V gene's germline CDR1 is SNHLY and CDR2 FYNNEI. The CDR3 runs to 15 residues. CDR3 in amino acids: CASSEGHHSNQPQHF. The CDR3 DNA, read in part, is TGTGCCAGCAGTGAAGGACATCATAGCAATCAGCCC.

This clone was seen at least ten times. The CDR3 spells CSARETRDYTGELFF. CDR3 bases read: TGCAGTGCTAGGGAGACCCGGGACTACACCGGGGAG. The chain combines TRBV20-1 with TRBJ2-2; a possible D gene is TRBD2 (6 bases). The CDR3 extends 3 residues past the end of the read, so its final part is completed from the germline J gene. The CDR3 is 15 residues long. V lost 3 bases, J lost 3 bases, and 14 bases lay in between. The V gene's germline CDR1 is DFQATT and CDR2 SNEGSKA (reference sequence).

This clone was observed many times. The missing CDR3 end, 3 residues past where the read stops, is filled in from the germline J gene. The V and J genes are TRBV5-8 and TRBJ2-1; D is uncertain. Germline V gene lookup returns CDR1 SGHTS and CDR2 YDEGEE. V gave up 0 bases and J gave up 4 bases, with 5 bases separating them. CDR3 length equals 13 residues. The CDR3 loop reads CASSLDLYNEQFF. CDR3 DNA, as far as it was read: TGTGCCAGCAGCTTGGACCTATACAATGAG.

This clone was picked up a small number of times. The observed sequence ends 3 residues before the CDR3 terminus, with the missing tail filled in from the germline J gene. The V and J genes are TRBV7-9 and TRBJ2-3; D unclear. Germline assignment: CDR1 SEHNR and CDR2 FQNEAQ (reference sequence). The CDR3 is 14 amino acids. V shed 6 bases and J shed 4 bases, with 14 bases lying between them. CDR3 sequence: CASSLQTQADTQYF. CDR3 DNA (partial): TGTGCCAGCAGTCTACAGACCCAGGCAGATACG.

This clone appeared many times. The read ends 3 residues early relative to the CDR3; the germline J gene fills the gap. The V and J genes are TRBV19 and TRBJ2-1; D possibly corresponds to TRBD2 (7 bases). V shed 11 bases and J shed 6 bases, with 20 bases lying between them. The CDR3 extends over 14 amino acids. From germline, CDR1 is LNHDA and CDR2 SQIVND (reference sequence). CDR3: CASRVGGGSNEQFF. The CDR3 bases that were read are TGTGCCTCCAGGGTGGGAGGGGGTAGCAATGAG.

This clone was detected many times. The read ends 3 residues before the CDR3 terminus; that terminus is restored from the germline J gene. The chain carries TRBV4-2 and TRBJ2-3; D ambiguous. Germline loops: CDR1 LGHNA, CDR2 YNFKEQ. This CDR3 spans 15 amino acids. V was pared by 0 bases and J by 4 bases, with 11 bases between. The CDR3: CASSQDSSAADTQYF. Partial CDR3 DNA: TGTGCCAGCAGCCAAGATTCGTCGGCGGCAGATACG.

This clone showed up just a few times. Here the CDR3 reads CASSPDAVQETQYF. The DNA read from the CDR3 is TGTGCCAGCTCCCCCGACGCGGTACAAGAGACC. The chain recombines TRBV18 with TRBJ2-5; the D is unclear. The read ends 3 residues early relative to the CDR3; the germline J gene fills the gap. The CDR3 consists of 14 residues. Trimming shortened V by 6 bases and J by 2 bases, and 13 bases separated the two germline ends. Germline CDR1 is KGHSH and CDR2 is LQKENI.

This clone is termed medium-sized. The read halts 3 residues ahead of the CDR3 end, with the missing end drawn from the germline J gene. The chain links TRBV18 to TRBJ1-1; D unresolved. Germline V gene data show CDR1 as KGHSH and CDR2 as LQKENI. CDR3 length: 13 residues. The V end was cut by 1 base, the J end by 1 base, with 4 bases between. The CDR3 protein is CASSPLQNTEAFF. The covered CDR3 bases are TGTGCCAGCTCACCACTTCAGAACACTGAA. Together with reference TRBV18 and TRBJ1-1, the CDR3 gives the full variable domain: NAGVMQNPRHLVRRRGQEARLRCSPMKGHSHVYWYRQLPEEGLKFMVYLQKENIIDESGMPKERFSAEFPKEGPSILRIQQVVRGDSAAYFCASSPLQNTEAFFGQGTRLTVV.

This clone was recorded a few times. Read sequence stops 3 residues before the CDR3 end, and the germline J gene provides the missing end. The rearrangement links TRBV30 to TRBJ1-5, with 7 bases that match TRBD1. Germline lookup yields CDR1 GTSNPN and CDR2 SVGIG (reference sequence). The length of the CDR3 is 13 residues. V lost 0 bases, J lost 7 bases, and 3 bases stayed unmatched. CDR3 loop: CAWSVGGRQPQHF. Partial CDR3 DNA: TGTGCCTGGAGTGTAGGGGGCAGGCAGCCC.

As to this clone: From the germline J gene comes the end of the CDR3, since the read stops 3 residues before it. This sequence joins TRBV19 and TRBJ2-7; 7 nucleotides match TRBD2. The CDR3 spans 15 residues. Germline values: CDR1 LNHDA, CDR2 SQIVND (reference sequence). Trimming took 9 bases from V and 2 from J; bases not matched to a gene: 13. CDR3 loop: CASHPGGRTPYEQYF. Partial CDR3 DNA: TGTGCCAGCCATCCGGGGGGACGGACCCCCTACGAG.

This clone appeared many times. The DNA ends 3 residues before the CDR3 does, and the rest of the CDR3 is filled in from the germline J gene. V usage is TRBV20-1 and J usage is TRBJ2-7, with 9 bases identical to TRBD2. Germline V gives CDR1 DFQATT, CDR2 SNEGSKA (reference sequence). CDR3 length: 16 amino acids. Losses at the gene ends were 6 bases for V and 2 bases for J; bases not matched to a gene: 14. The sequenced CDR3 bases are TGCAGTGCCACACTTCCGACTAGCGGAAGTCCCTACGAG. It is translated as CSATLPTSGSPYE. The whole CDR3 is CSATLPTSGSPYEQYF.

This clone turned up a few times. The CDR3 end lies 3 residues beyond the end of the read and is filled in from the germline J gene. V is TRBV19 and J is TRBJ1-1; D might be TRBD1 (5 bases). This CDR3 comprises 15 residues. Germline V gives CDR1 LNHDA, CDR2 SQIVND (reference sequence). The V end was cut by 5 bases, the J end by 3 bases, with 16 bases between. CDR3 protein: CASSRTRGGDTEAFF. CDR3 DNA (partial): TGTGCCAGTAGTCGAACGAGGGGAGGGGACACTGAA.

This clone was recorded many times. The sequence runs out 3 residues before the end of the CDR3; the remainder is reconstructed from the germline J gene. This chain connects TRBV2 to TRBJ1-1; 7 bases align to TRBD1. The CDR3 sequence is 15 residues long. J was trimmed by 0 bases and V by 4 bases; bases with no gene match: 5. Germline V gene lookup returns CDR1 SNHLY and CDR2 FYNNEI. Incomplete CDR3 DNA: TGTGCCAGCAGTGGGGCAGGGGGAATGAACACTGAA. It is translated as CASSGAGGMNTE. The entire CDR3 sequence reads CASSGAGGMNTEAFF.

This clone has a handful of counts. The sequence runs out 3 residues before the end of the CDR3; the remainder is reconstructed from the germline J gene. V gene TRBV7-2 combines with J gene TRBJ2-1, with 10 bases aligning to TRBD1. From germline, CDR1 is SGHTA and CDR2 FQGNSA. V dropped 5 bases and J dropped 7; count of bases not matched to a gene: 2. The CDR3 spans 13 residues. CDR3 sequence: CASSKDRGNEQFF. The part of the CDR3 DNA that was read is TGTGCCAGCAGCAAGGACAGGGGGAATGAG.

This clone is judged medium-sized (0.01 to 0.1%). The observed sequence ends 3 residues before the CDR3 terminus, with the missing tail filled in from the germline J gene. V and J are TRBV9 and TRBJ2-2; D is possibly TRBD1 (5 bases). V lost 6 bases to trimming and J lost 3 bases, with 12 bases between them. Germline lookup yields CDR1 SGDLS and CDR2 YYNGEE. The CDR3 runs 14 residues. Partial CDR3 DNA: TGTGCCAGCACCATAGACAGTTACACCGGGGAG. Translated: CASTIDSYTGE. The full CDR3 protein is CASTIDSYTGELFF.

A word on this clone: The read falls 3 residues short of the CDR3 end, and the missing part is taken from the germline J gene. The chain employs TRBV19 and TRBJ2-5; TRBD2 matches 7 bases. The germline CDR1 and CDR2 sequences are LNHDA and SQIVND (reference sequence). J was trimmed by 7 bases and V by 8 bases; bases with no gene match: 7. CDR3 length: 12 residues. Here the CDR3 reads CASQSGKGTQYF. The CDR3 bases that were read are TGTGCCAGTCAAAGCGGGAAAGGGACC.

Concerning this clone: Sequencing ends 3 residues short of the CDR3 end; the germline J gene provides the rest. The chain recombines TRBV11-1 with TRBJ2-7, with D possibly called TRBD1 or TRBD2 (5 bases each). In germline, CDR1 is SGHAT, CDR2 FQDESV (reference sequence). Trimming removed 5 bases at V and 6 bases at J, with 11 bases between. The CDR3 runs 12 residues. CDR3 in amino acids: CASSRDQGEQYF. The DNA read from the CDR3 is TGTGCCAGCAGCCGGGATCAGGGCGAG.

On this clone: The read falls 3 residues short of the CDR3 end, and the missing part is taken from the germline J gene. This chain links TRBV19 with TRBJ2-7; 7 bases agree with TRBD1. Trimming cost V 6 bases and J 0 bases; bases outside gene matches: 11. Per germline, CDR1 LNHDA and CDR2 SQIVND (reference sequence). The CDR3 covers 16 residues. The covered CDR3 bases are TGTGCCAGTAGCCTCACAGGGGCCACTCTCTCCTACGAG. As protein: CASSLTGATLSYE. The CDR3 as a whole reads CASSLTGATLSYEQYF.

This clone was counted between two and nine times. The read ends 3 residues early relative to the CDR3; the germline J gene fills the gap. V gene TRBV6-2 or TRBV6-3 combines with J gene TRBJ2-5; 11 bases line up with TRBD2. Losses at the gene ends were 4 bases for V and 5 bases for J; bases not matched to a gene: 6. CDR3 length: 15 amino acids. CDR1 and CDR2 from the germline V gene are MNHEY and SVGEGT. The sequenced part of the CDR3 DNA is TGTGCCAGCAGTTCCGTAGCGGGAGGGCTTGAGACC. Amino acids: CASSSVAGGLET. The CDR3 in full is CASSSVAGGLETQYF.